The sequence of this TCR beta chain was determined in a study of cytomegalovirus exposure and HLA in healthy donors. Study results and caveats: CMV serostatus stood as the only immune exposure information on hand. Several V segments, TRBV6-2 and TRBV6-3 among them, could not be told apart and were dropped. Across donors, most TCRs were seen rarely, yet some public ones were widespread. In an earlier analysis, most TCR beta V segments were productive about 90% or about 30% of the time.

The PCR had 60 Vbeta and 13 Jbeta primers. Assay used: immunoSEQ multiplex PCR; TCRdb lists only in-frame clones, some missing. Seen here are about 200,000 clones, 80% to 85% observed once, and the top ten hold 6.5%. A word on this clone: Its cognate antigen is unknown. The junction departs from germline at one end; a sequencing error may be responsible.

The CDR3 spans 17 residues. Per the germline V gene, CDR1 is SEHNR and CDR2 is FQNEAQ (reference sequence). This chain uses TRBV7-9 with TRBJ2-7, with TRBD1 identical over 8 bases. The clonotype was recovered from a woman aged 45-65 years in good health and CMV-seropositive. Sample: PBMCs. CDR3 sequence: CSSSLFGSGTGAYEQYF. The CDR3 region has the DNA TGTTCCAGCAGCTTATTCGGATCCGGGACAGGAGCCTACGAGCAGTACTTC.